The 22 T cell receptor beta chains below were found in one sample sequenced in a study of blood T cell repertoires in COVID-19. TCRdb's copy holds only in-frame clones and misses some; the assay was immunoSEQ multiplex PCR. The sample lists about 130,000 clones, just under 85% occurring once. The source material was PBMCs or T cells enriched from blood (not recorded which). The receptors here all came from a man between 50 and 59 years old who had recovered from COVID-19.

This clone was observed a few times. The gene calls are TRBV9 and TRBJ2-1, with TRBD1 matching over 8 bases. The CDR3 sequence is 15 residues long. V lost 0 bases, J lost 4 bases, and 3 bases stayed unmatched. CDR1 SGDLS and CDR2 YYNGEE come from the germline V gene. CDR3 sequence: CASSVDQGAYNEQFF. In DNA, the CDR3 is TGTGCCAGCAGCGTAGATCAGGGGGCGTACAATGAGCAGTTCTTC. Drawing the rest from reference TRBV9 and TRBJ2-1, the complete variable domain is DSGVTQTPKHLITATGQRVTLRCSPRSGDLSVYWYQQSLDQGLQFLIQYYNGEERAKGNILERFSAQQFPDLHSELNLSSLELGDSALYFCASSVDQGAYNEQFFGPGTRLTVL.

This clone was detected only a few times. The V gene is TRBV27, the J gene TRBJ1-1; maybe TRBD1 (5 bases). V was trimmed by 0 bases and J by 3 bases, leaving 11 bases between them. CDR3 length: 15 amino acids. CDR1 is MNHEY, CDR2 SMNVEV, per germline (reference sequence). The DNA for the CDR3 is TGTGCCAGCAGTTTATCGTGGGGGGTGGACACTGAAGCTTTCTTT. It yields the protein CASSLSWGVDTEAFF.

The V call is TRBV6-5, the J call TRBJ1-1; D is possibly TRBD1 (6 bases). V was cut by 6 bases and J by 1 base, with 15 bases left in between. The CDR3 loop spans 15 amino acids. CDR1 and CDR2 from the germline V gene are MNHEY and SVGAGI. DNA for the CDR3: TGTGCCAGCAGGGGTGGCCTGGGGGCGAACACTGAAGCTTTCTTT. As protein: CASRGGLGANTEAFF.

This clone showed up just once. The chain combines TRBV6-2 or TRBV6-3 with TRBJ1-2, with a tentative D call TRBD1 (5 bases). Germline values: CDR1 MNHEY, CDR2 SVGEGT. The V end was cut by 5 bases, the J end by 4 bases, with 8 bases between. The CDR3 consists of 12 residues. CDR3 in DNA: TGTGCCAGCAGTCCAGACAGCTATGGCTACACCTTC. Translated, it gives CASSPDSYGYTF.

The CDR3 reads CASSRTGGAFF. DNA for the CDR3: TGTGCCAGCAGCAGGACAGGTGGGGCTTTCTTT. The chain couples TRBV7-9 to TRBJ1-1; 7 bases agree with TRBD1. In germline, CDR1 is SEHNR, CDR2 FQNEAQ (reference sequence). The CDR3 is 11 amino acids. With V trimmed by 5 bases and J by 11 bases, 5 bases remained unmatched.

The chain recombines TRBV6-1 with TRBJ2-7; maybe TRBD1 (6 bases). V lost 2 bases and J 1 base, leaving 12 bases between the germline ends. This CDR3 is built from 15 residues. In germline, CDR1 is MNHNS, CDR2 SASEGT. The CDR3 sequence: CASSETLGASYEQYF. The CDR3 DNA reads TGTGCCAGCAGTGAAACGCTGGGGGCATCCTACGAGCAGTACTTC.

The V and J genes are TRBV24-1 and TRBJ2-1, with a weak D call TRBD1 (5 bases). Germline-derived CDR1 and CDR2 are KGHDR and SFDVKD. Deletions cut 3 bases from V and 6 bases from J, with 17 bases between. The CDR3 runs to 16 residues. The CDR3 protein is CATSDRTGLGINEQFF. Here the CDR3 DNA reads TGTGCCACCAGTGATCGCACAGGCCTGGGTATCAATGAGCAGTTCTTC.

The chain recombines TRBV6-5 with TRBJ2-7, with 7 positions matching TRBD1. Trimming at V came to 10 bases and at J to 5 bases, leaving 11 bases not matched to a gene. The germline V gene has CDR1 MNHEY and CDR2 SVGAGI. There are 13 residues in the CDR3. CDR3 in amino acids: CATMDRLPDEQYF. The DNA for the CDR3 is TGTGCCACCATGGACAGGCTTCCCGACGAGCAGTACTTC.

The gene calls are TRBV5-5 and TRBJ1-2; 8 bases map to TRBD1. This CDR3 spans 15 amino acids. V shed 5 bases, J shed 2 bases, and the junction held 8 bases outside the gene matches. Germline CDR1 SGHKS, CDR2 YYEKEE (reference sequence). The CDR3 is CASSRTGGLNYGYTF. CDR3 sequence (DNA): TGTGCCAGCAGTCGTACAGGGGGTTTAAACTATGGCTACACCTTC.

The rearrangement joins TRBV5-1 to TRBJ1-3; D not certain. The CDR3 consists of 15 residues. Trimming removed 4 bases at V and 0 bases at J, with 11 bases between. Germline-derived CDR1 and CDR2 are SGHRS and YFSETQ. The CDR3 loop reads CASSPYTSSGNTIYF. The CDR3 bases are TGCGCCAGCAGCCCTTACACCTCCTCTGGAAACACCATATATTTT.

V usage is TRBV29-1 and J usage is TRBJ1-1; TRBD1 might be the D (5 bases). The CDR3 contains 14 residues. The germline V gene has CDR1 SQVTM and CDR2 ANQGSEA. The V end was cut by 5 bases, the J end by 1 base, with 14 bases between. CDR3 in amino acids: CSVSLQAANTEAFF. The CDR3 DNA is TGCAGCGTTAGCTTACAGGCCGCGAACACTGAAGCTTTCTTT.

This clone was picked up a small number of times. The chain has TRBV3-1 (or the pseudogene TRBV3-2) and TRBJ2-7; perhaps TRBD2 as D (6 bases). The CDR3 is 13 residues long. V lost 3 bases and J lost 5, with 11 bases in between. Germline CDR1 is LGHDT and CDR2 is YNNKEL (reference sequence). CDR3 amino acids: CASSHGGVNEQYF. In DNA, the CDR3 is TGTGCCAGCAGCCACGGAGGGGTCAACGAGCAGTACTTC.

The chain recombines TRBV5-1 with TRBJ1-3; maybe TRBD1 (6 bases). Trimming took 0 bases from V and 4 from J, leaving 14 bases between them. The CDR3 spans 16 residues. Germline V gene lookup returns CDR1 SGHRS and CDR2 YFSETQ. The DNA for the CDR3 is TGCGCCAGCAGCTTGGAATGGGGGCTGGCCGGAAACACCATATATTTT. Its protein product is CASSLEWGLAGNTIYF.

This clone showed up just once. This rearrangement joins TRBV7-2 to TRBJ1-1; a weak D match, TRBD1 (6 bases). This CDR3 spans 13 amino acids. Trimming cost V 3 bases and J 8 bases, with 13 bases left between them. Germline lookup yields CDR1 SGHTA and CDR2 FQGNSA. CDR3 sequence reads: CASSLGGAMEAFF. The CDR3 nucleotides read TGTGCCAGCAGCTTGGGGGGGGCAATGGAAGCTTTCTTT.

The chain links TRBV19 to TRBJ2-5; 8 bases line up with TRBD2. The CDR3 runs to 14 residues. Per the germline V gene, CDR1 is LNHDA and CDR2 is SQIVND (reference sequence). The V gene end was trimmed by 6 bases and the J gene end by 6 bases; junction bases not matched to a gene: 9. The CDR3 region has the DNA TGTGCCAGTAGAACTCGGGGGGGTAGCCAGACCCAGTACTTC. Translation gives CASRTRGGSQTQYF.

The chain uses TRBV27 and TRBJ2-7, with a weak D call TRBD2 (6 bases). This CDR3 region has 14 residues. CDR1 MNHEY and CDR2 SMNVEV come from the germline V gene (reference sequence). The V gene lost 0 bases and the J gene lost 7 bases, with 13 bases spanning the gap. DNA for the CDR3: TGTGCCAGCAGTTTATCAACGGGGGTAGGGGAGCAGTACTTC. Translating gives CASSLSTGVGEQYF.

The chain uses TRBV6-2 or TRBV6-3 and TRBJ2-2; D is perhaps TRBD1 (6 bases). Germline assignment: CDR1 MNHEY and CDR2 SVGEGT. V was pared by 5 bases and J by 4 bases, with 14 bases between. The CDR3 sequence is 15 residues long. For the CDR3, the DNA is TGTGCCAGCAGTCACAGGGTCGGGACCACCGGGGAGCTGTTTTTT. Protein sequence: CASSHRVGTTGELFF.

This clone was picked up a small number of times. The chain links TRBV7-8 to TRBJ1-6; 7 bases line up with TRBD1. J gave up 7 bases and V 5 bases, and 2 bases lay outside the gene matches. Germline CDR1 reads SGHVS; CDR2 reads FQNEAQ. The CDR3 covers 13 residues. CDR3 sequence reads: CASSNRGNSPLHF. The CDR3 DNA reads TGTGCCAGCAGCAACAGGGGCAATTCACCCCTCCACTTT.

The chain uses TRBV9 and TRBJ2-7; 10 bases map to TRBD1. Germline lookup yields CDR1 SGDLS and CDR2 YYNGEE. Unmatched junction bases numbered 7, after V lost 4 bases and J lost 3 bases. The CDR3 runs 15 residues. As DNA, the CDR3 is TGTGCCAGCAGCTCAGGGACAGGGGTCGGCTACGAGCAGTACTTC. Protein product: CASSSGTGVGYEQYF.

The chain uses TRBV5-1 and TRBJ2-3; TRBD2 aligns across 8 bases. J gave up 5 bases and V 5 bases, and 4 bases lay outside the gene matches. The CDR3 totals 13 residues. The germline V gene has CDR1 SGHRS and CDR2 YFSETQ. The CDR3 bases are TGCGCCAGCAGACCCCGGGAGGGAGATACGCAGTATTTT. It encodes CASRPREGDTQYF.

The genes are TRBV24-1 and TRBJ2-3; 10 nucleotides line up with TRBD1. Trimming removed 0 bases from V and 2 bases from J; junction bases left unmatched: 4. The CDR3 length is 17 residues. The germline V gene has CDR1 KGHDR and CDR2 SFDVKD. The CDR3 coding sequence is TGTGCCACCAGTGATTTGGTCGGGACAGGGGCCACAGATACGCAGTATTTT. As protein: CATSDLVGTGATDTQYF.

The CDR3, as DNA: TGTGCCAGCAGCCTTTTACTCCCCCCGGGCTCTGGGGCCAACGTCCTGACTTTC. Its protein product is CASSLLLPPGSGANVLTF. V is TRBV3-1 (or the pseudogene TRBV3-2) and J is TRBJ2-6; D is uncertain. This CDR3 region has 18 residues. V lost 4 bases and J 0 bases, leaving 16 bases between the germline ends. Germline V CDR1 and CDR2: LGHDT, YNNKEL (reference sequence).